Listed below are T cell receptor beta chains from one sample, sequenced in a study of blood T cell repertoires in COVID-19. The data were produced by immunoSEQ multiplex PCR, yet TCRdb's version contains in-frame clones alone and is incomplete. Among fewer than 80,000 clones listed, 60% to 75% were seen once. The sequenced sample consisted of peripheral blood. The receptor set was obtained from a woman aged 80 or older with acute or convalescent COVID-19. Both conserved end residues are part of each CDR3. A D gene is named only where the DNA matches it firmly. Clone size is shown for a subset of rows, as once, few, many or a class of expanded clone.

D,V,size,J,CDR3,DNA
TRBD2,TRBV18,few,TRBJ2-3,CASSPLRGRTSGRSDTQYF,TGTGCCAGCTCACCCCTTCGGGGTCGGACTAGCGGGAGGTCAGATACGCAGTATTTT
TRBD1,TRBV7-3,.,TRBJ1-2,CASSTTGGGNGYTF,TGTGCCAGCAGCACAACAGGGGGCGGTAATGGCTACACCTTC
.,TRBV6-5,.,TRBJ2-7,CASNRRSSYEQYF,TGTGCCAGCAACAGGCGTAGCTCCTACGAGCAGTACTTC
TRBD1,TRBV11-2,.,TRBJ2-7,CASRTDRGVGEQYF,TGTGCCAGCAGAACCGACAGGGGGGTAGGCGAGCAGTACTTC
TRBD2,TRBV28,.,TRBJ2-1,CASSLSGSRYNEQFF,TGTGCCAGCAGTTTAAGCGGGAGTCGTTACAATGAGCAGTTCTTC
TRBD2,TRBV15,.,TRBJ2-7,CATSRDTGGHSLVTYEQYF,TGTGCCACCAGCAGAGATACGGGAGGGCACTCTTTGGTTACCTACGAGCAGTACTTC
.,TRBV6-2/TRBV6-3,.,TRBJ2-5,CASSSAGETQYF,TGTGCCAGCAGTTCGGCAGGAGAGACCCAGTACTTC
TRBD1,TRBV28,.,TRBJ2-7,CASITPGQANEQYF,TGTGCCAGTATTACTCCGGGACAGGCCAACGAGCAGTACTTC
.,TRBV5-1,.,TRBJ2-5,CASSLDGRQETQYF,TGCGCCAGCAGCTTGGATGGGAGGCAAGAGACCCAGTACTTC
TRBD2,TRBV11-2,.,TRBJ2-3,CASSRRLAGSQIRTDTQYF,TGTGCCAGCAGCCGTAGGCTAGCGGGAAGCCAGATCCGCACAGATACGCAGTATTTT
TRBD1,TRBV28,.,TRBJ1-2,CASSRQGVGGYTF,TGTGCCAGCAGTCGACAGGGGGTTGGTGGCTACACCTTC
TRBD2,TRBV6-2/TRBV6-3,.,TRBJ2-1,CASSPIGSGIDNEQFF,TGTGCCAGCAGCCCGATAGGTAGCGGGATAGACAATGAGCAGTTCTTC
.,TRBV28,.,TRBJ2-3,CASSITSQGKDTQYF,TGTGCCAGCAGTATAACTTCTCAGGGGAAAGATACGCAGTATTTT
TRBD1,TRBV5-4,.,TRBJ2-7,CASRGTGVPYEQYF,TGTGCCAGCAGAGGGACAGGGGTGCCCTACGAGCAGTACTTC
TRBD1,TRBV5-1,.,TRBJ2-7,CASSLVAGGAYEQYF,TGCGCCAGCAGCTTGGTGGCAGGGGGCGCGTACGAGCAGTACTTC
TRBD2,TRBV27,.,TRBJ2-2,CASSLAIGTNPGELFF,TGTGCCAGCAGTTTAGCCATCGGGACTAATCCCGGGGAGCTGTTTTTT
.,TRBV19,.,TRBJ2-5,CATRGGAQETQYF,TGTGCCACCCGGGGCGGGGCTCAAGAGACCCAGTACTTC
TRBD2,TRBV29-1,.,TRBJ2-7,CSVGTSSSYEQYF,TGCAGCGTTGGGACTAGCTCCTCCTACGAGCAGTACTTC
.,TRBV7-2,.,TRBJ1-3,CASSHPGSSGNTIYF,TGTGCCAGCAGCCACCCGGGAAGCTCTGGAAACACCATATATTTT
.,TRBV28,.,TRBJ1-1,CASSLSARGSEAFF,TGTGCCAGCAGTTTAAGCGCCAGGGGAAGTGAAGCTTTCTTT
.,TRBV24-1,.,TRBJ1-1,CATRDSLNTEAFF,TGTGCCACCAGGGACAGTCTGAACACTGAAGCTTTCTTT
TRBD1,TRBV7-8,.,TRBJ1-3,CASSPGTDSGNTIYF,TGTGCCAGCAGCCCCGGGACAGACTCTGGAAACACCATATATTTT
TRBD2,TRBV6-5,.,TRBJ2-1,CASSLAGGRYNEQFF,TGTGCCAGCAGTTTAGCGGGAGGGCGGTACAATGAGCAGTTCTTC
TRBD1,TRBV7-9,once,TRBJ1-3,CASSLGDRAGNTIYF,TGTGCCAGCAGCTTAGGGGACAGGGCTGGAAACACCATATATTTT
.,TRBV19,.,TRBJ1-2,CASSTGGGNYGYTF,TGTGCCAGTAGTACCGGGGGGGGGAACTATGGCTACACCTTC
TRBD1,TRBV19,few,TRBJ2-7,CASIATGGNEQYF,TGTGCCAGTATTGCGACAGGGGGGAATGAGCAGTACTTC